The 5 T cell receptor beta chains listed next were all sequenced from one sample in a study of blood T cell repertoires in COVID-19. Measured with immunoSEQ multiplex PCR; TCRdb has only the in-frame clones, and not every one. In the table there are about 200,000 clones, approximately 80% of which are singletons. Sequenced input: peripheral blood. The receptor set was obtained from a man in his fifties or sixties with COVID-19, enrolled during active disease.

The chain combines TRBV10-3 with TRBJ2-1; a possible D gene is TRBD2 (6 bases). The V gene lost 4 bases and the J gene lost 3 bases, with 10 bases spanning the gap. The germline CDR1 and CDR2 sequences are ENHRY and SYGVKD. CDR3 length equals 14 residues. The DNA for the CDR3 is TGTGCCATCAGTGGCGGTAGCGGCTACAATGAGCAGTTCTTC. Protein product: CAISGGSGYNEQFF.

V usage is TRBV25-1 and J usage is TRBJ2-7, with 11 positions matching TRBD2. The germline gives CDR1 MGHDK, CDR2 SYGVNS. Germline trimming cut 6 bases from V and 6 bases from J; bases unmatched to any gene: 7. There are 14 residues in the CDR3. The CDR3 is CASSFAGTSGEQYF. The CDR3 nucleotides are TGTGCCAGCAGCTTCGCCGGGACTAGCGGCGAGCAGTACTTC.

The chain employs TRBV3-1 (or the pseudogene TRBV3-2) and TRBJ2-5, with a weak D call TRBD2 (5 bases). CDR1 is LGHDT and CDR2 is YNNKEL in the germline V gene (reference sequence). Trimming cost V 4 bases and J 7 bases, with 16 bases left between them. The CDR3 loop spans 14 amino acids. DNA of the CDR3: TGTGCCAGCAGCCCCGGAGCGGCTCGGGGGACCCAGTACTTC. Its protein product is CASSPGAARGTQYF.

V and J are TRBV24-1 and TRBJ2-2; 10 nucleotides align to TRBD2. The J segment lost 2 bases and the V segment lost 1 base, leaving 3 bases of the junction unmatched. CDR1 is KGHDR and CDR2 is SFDVKD in the germline V gene. CDR3 size: 17 residues. The CDR3 reads CATSDFVAGGNTGELFF. For the CDR3, the DNA is TGTGCCACCAGTGATTTTGTAGCGGGAGGAAACACCGGGGAGCTGTTTTTT.

This clone was observed a handful of times. The V call is TRBV6-6, the J call TRBJ2-7; TRBD2 agrees at 11 bases. This CDR3 is built from 18 residues. Germline trimming cut 5 bases from V and 0 bases from J; bases unmatched to any gene: 12. Looked up from germline, CDR1 is MNHNY and CDR2 is SVGAGI (reference sequence). The CDR3 nucleotides are TGTGCCAGCAGTCTCCAGACTAGCGGGAACCCCGTCTCCTACGAGCAGTACTTC. Its translation: CASSLQTSGNPVSYEQYF.